Shown below are 6 T cell receptor beta chains from a single sample sequenced in a study of cytomegalovirus exposure and HLA in healthy donors. The PCR made use of 60 Vbeta and 13 Jbeta primers. Clones were sequenced by immunoSEQ multiplex PCR, and TCRdb holds only the in-frame ones, with some missing. The table shows roughly 200,000 clones, with around 73% occurring only once. The sequencing input was PBMCs. The receptor source for this set is a man in his sixties in good health and CMV-seronegative.

V is TRBV6-5 and J is TRBJ2-2, with 12 bases identical to TRBD1. The J segment lost 5 bases and the V segment lost 6 bases, leaving 4 bases of the junction unmatched. The V gene's germline CDR1 is MNHEY and CDR2 SVGAGI. CDR3 length: 15 amino acids. As DNA, the CDR3 is TGTGCCAGCAGGGGACAGGGGGCGGTTACCGGGGAGCTGTTTTTT. Its translation: CASRGQGAVTGELFF.

This clone was recorded only once. The genes are TRBV6-1 and TRBJ1-6; no clear D gene. The CDR3 extends over 16 amino acids. The V and J ends lost 2 bases and 5 bases respectively, with 13 bases between them. CDR1 and CDR2 (germline): MNHNS, SASEGT. In nucleotides, the CDR3 is TGTGCCAGCAGTGAATTATTAGGCGGAGATAATTCACCCCTCCACTTT. Its protein product is CASSELLGGDNSPLHF.

The gene calls are TRBV7-9 and TRBJ2-7; 8 bases line up with TRBD2. CDR3 length equals 15 residues. The ends lost 4 bases at V and 6 bases at J; junction bases unmatched: 11. Germline V gives CDR1 SEHNR, CDR2 FQNEAQ (reference sequence). The CDR3 is CASSSLAGPTGEQYF. The CDR3 nucleotides are TGTGCCAGCAGCTCCTTAGCGGGGCCCACGGGCGAGCAGTACTTC.

The DNA of the CDR3 is TGTGCCATCAGATCTAGCGGGGAAGAGACCCAGTACTTC. It is translated as CAIRSSGEETQYF. The V call is TRBV10-3, the J call TRBJ2-5, with TRBD2 matching over 9 bases. V shed 6 bases, J shed 3 bases, and the junction held 2 bases outside the gene matches. The CDR3 is made up of 13 amino acids. Germline CDR1 is ENHRY and CDR2 is SYGVKD.

V is TRBV6-1 and J is TRBJ2-2; a possible D gene is TRBD1 (5 bases). Trimming removed 8 bases at V and 4 bases at J, with 11 bases between. Germline V gene data show CDR1 as MNHNS and CDR2 as SASEGT. CDR3 length: 13 amino acids. The CDR3 sequence: CASSTESTGELFF. In nucleotides, the CDR3 is TGTGCCAGCTCGACAGAATCCACCGGGGAGCTGTTTTTT.

This clone was picked up many times. CDR3: CASSDRRNTEAFF. The CDR3 DNA follows: TGTGCCAGCAGTGACAGAAGGAACACTGAAGCTTTCTTT. This chain uses TRBV6-1 with TRBJ1-1; D is unresolved. This CDR3 contains 13 residues. V lost 3 bases to trimming and J lost 1 base, with 6 bases between them. The germline V gene has CDR1 MNHNS and CDR2 SASEGT.